The 30 T cell receptor beta chains below come from one sample, sequenced in a study of cytomegalovirus exposure and HLA in healthy donors. It was with 60 Vbeta and 13 Jbeta primers that the PCR ran. Here immunoSEQ multiplex PCR was the method, and the copy in TCRdb shows in-frame clones only, minus some. This sample has roughly 190,000 clones, with approximately 84% found just once. The sample taken for sequencing was PBMCs. All receptors derive from a man aged 45-60 years in good health and CMV-seronegative.

This chain links TRBV7-9 with TRBJ1-3; no clear D gene. Germline V gene sequence: CDR1 SEHNR, CDR2 FQNEAQ (reference sequence). The CDR3 sequence is 16 residues long. The V end was cut by 5 bases, the J end by 0 bases, with 14 bases between. This CDR3 reads CASSVEARSSGNTIYF. In nucleotides, the CDR3 is TGTGCCAGCAGCGTAGAAGCTCGTTCCTCTGGAAACACCATATATTTT.

The genes are TRBV6-5 and TRBJ2-7; D perhaps matches TRBD2 (5 bases). Germline V CDR1 and CDR2: MNHEY, SVGAGI. The ends were cut back, 6 bases at V and 0 bases at J, with 15 bases in the middle. The CDR3 is 15 amino acids. CDR3 residues: CASRVGWRASYEQYF. DNA for the CDR3: TGTGCCAGCAGGGTTGGTTGGCGGGCCTCCTACGAGCAGTACTTC.

J is TRBJ2-1 and V is TRBV11-2; D gene ambiguous. The CDR3 is made up of 11 amino acids. Looked up from germline, CDR1 is SGHAT and CDR2 is FQNNGV. V lost 6 bases, J lost 14 bases, and 14 bases lay in between. In DNA form, the CDR3 reads TGTGCCAGCAGGGCCGGGTCCCGGGAGTTCTTC. Protein: CASRAGSREFF.

The rearrangement links TRBV4-1 to TRBJ1-3; D is undetermined. The CDR3 has 15 amino acids. The V gene lost 0 bases and the J gene lost 2 bases, with 8 bases spanning the gap. Germline V lookup: CDR1 MGHRA, CDR2 YSYEKL. The CDR3 DNA sequence: TGCGCCAGCAGCCAAGACCCGGGAACTGGAAACACCATATATTTT. It translates to CASSQDPGTGNTIYF.

The chain links TRBV7-2 to TRBJ1-6, with D unresolved. The CDR3 loop spans 14 amino acids. Trimming took 5 bases from V and 0 from J, leaving 5 bases between them. Germline CDR1 reads SGHTA; CDR2 reads FQGNSA. CDR3 sequence: CASSPSSYNSPLHF. Written as DNA, the CDR3 is TGTGCCAGCAGCCCTAGCTCCTATAATTCACCCCTCCACTTT. Full variable domain (rest looked up from reference TRBV7-2 and TRBJ1-6): GAGVSQSPSNKVTEKGKDVELRCDPISGHTALYWYRQSLGQGLEFLIYFQGNSAPDKSGLPSDRFSAERTGGSVSTLTIQRTQQEDSAVYLCASSPSSYNSPLHFGNGTRLTVT.

J is TRBJ2-5 and V is TRBV5-1, with a possible D match to TRBD1 (7 bases). The CDR3 length is 15 residues. The V end lost 4 bases, the J end lost 2 bases, and 15 bases lay between the germline ends. Germline CDR1 and CDR2: SGHRS and YFSETQ. CDR3: CASSTGGGGQETQYF. CDR3 nucleotide sequence: TGCGCCAGCAGCACCGGAGGGGGCGGACAAGAGACCCAGTACTTC.

This clone is a singleton in its sample. This rearrangement joins TRBV15 to TRBJ2-3; no definite D call. Trimming stripped 0 bases from V and 6 bases from J, with 7 bases between. CDR3 size: 13 residues. Germline assignment: CDR1 LNHNV and CDR2 YYDKDF (reference sequence). CDR3 sequence reads: CATSRDARDTQYF. The CDR3 DNA sequence: TGTGCCACCAGCAGAGATGCTCGGGATACGCAGTATTTT.

The rearrangement uses TRBV28 and TRBJ1-6; no reliable D call. V lost 5 bases, J lost 5 bases, and 10 bases lay in between. Germline V gene sequence: CDR1 MDHEN, CDR2 SYDVKM. The CDR3 covers 14 residues. The CDR3 DNA sequence: TGTGCCAGCAGTGCGACACTGGATAATTCACCCCTCCACTTT. It encodes CASSATLDNSPLHF.

On this clone itself: The junction departs from germline at one end; a sequencing error may be responsible. This chain's CDR3 is CASTQGNSGYTF. As DNA, the CDR3 is TGTGCCAGCACACAGGGGAACTCTGGCTACACCTTC. This rearrangement joins TRBV7-9 to TRBJ1-2, with TRBD1 matching 7 bases. The germline gives CDR1 SEHNR, CDR2 FQNEAQ (reference sequence). The CDR3 is 12 amino acids.

The V gene is TRBV7-4, the J gene TRBJ2-1; possible D gene TRBD2, 5 bases. The CDR3 contains 19 residues. The V and J ends lost 2 bases and 0 bases respectively, with 20 bases between them. The V gene's germline CDR1 is SGHVT and CDR2 SQSDAQ. CDR3 sequence: CASSLNCRAGPSSYNEQFF. The CDR3 region has the DNA TGTGCCAGCAGCTTAAATTGTAGGGCGGGTCCTAGCTCCTACAATGAGCAGTTCTTC.

The rearrangement joins TRBV4-3 to TRBJ2-7; 8 bases are a match to TRBD2. Germline V lookup: CDR1 LGHNA, CDR2 YSLEER. The V and J ends lost 4 bases and 6 bases, in that order; junction bases with no gene match: 8. This CDR3 is 14 amino acids long. CDR3 sequence (DNA): TGCGCCAGCAGCCCCGTCGAGCGGGGGACCGAGCAGTACTTC. This codes for CASSPVERGTEQYF.

This chain connects TRBV7-2 to TRBJ2-1, with D maybe TRBD1 (5 bases). CDR1 is SGHTA and CDR2 is FQGNSA in the germline V gene. V lost 4 bases and J lost 4, with 8 bases in between. The CDR3 runs to 13 residues. CDR3 region: CASSSRQYNEQFF. DNA of the CDR3: TGTGCCAGCAGCTCCCGACAGTACAATGAGCAGTTCTTC.

The chain employs TRBV13 and TRBJ2-5; TRBD2 aligns across 13 bases. There are 17 residues in the CDR3. Unmatched junction bases numbered 10, after V lost 5 bases and J lost 4 bases. The V gene's germline CDR1 is PRHDT and CDR2 FYEKMQ (reference sequence). For the CDR3, the DNA is TGTGCCAGCAGCGGAGGACTAGCGGGGGCCAGAGGAGAGACCCAGTACTTC. Residues: CASSGGLAGARGETQYF.

The chain employs TRBV4-3 and TRBJ2-7; D perhaps matches TRBD2 (6 bases). Germline-derived CDR1 and CDR2 are LGHNA and YSLEER. The V end lost 3 bases, the J end lost 4 bases, and 10 bases lay between the germline ends. The CDR3 totals 13 residues. The CDR3 nucleotides are TGCGCCAGCAGCCAGGGGACTCGATACGAGCAGTACTTC. Its protein is CASSQGTRYEQYF.

The chain couples TRBV30 to TRBJ2-5; D may be TRBD2 (5 bases). Trimming shortened V by 0 bases and J by 5 bases, and 13 bases separated the two germline ends. CDR1 is GTSNPN, CDR2 SVGIG, per germline (reference sequence). This CDR3 is built from 14 residues. CDR3 region: CAWSVLGIRETQYF. For the CDR3, the DNA is TGTGCCTGGAGTGTACTCGGGATCCGGGAGACCCAGTACTTC.

V is TRBV18 and J is TRBJ2-7; 10 bases are a match to TRBD1. The CDR3 has 13 amino acids. J lost 7 bases, V lost 6 bases, and 6 bases had no gene match. Germline V lookup: CDR1 KGHSH, CDR2 LQKENI. DNA of the CDR3: TGTGCCAGCTCGTCCGACAGGGGGCAAGAGCAGTACTTC. It codes for CASSSDRGQEQYF.

The CDR3 coding sequence is TGCGCCAGCAGCTTGGAACCCGGGTTTGGAGACTATGGCTACACCTTC. Translating it yields CASSLEPGFGDYGYTF. The chain recombines TRBV5-1 with TRBJ1-2, with D unclear. This CDR3 is built from 16 residues. With 0 bases removed from V and 3 bases from J, the gap between germline ends came to 15 bases. The germline V gene encodes CDR1 SGHRS and CDR2 YFSETQ. The complete variable domain, with remaining parts taken from reference TRBV5-1 and TRBJ1-2, reads KAGVTQTPRYLIKTRGQQVTLSCSPISGHRSVSWYQQTPGQGLQFLFEYFSETQRNKGNFPGRFSGRQFSNSRSEMNVSTLELGDSALYLCASSLEPGFGDYGYTFGSGTRLTVV.

The J gene is TRBJ2-1, the V gene TRBV4-3; a weak D match, TRBD1 (5 bases). V lost 0 bases, J lost 4 bases, and 13 bases lay in between. CDR1 LGHNA and CDR2 YSLEER come from the germline V gene. CDR3 length: 16 residues. CDR3 loop: CASSQERAGLYNEQFF. The CDR3 bases are TGCGCCAGCAGCCAAGAAAGGGCAGGGCTATACAATGAGCAGTTCTTC.

A few counts support this clone. This chain joins TRBV2 and TRBJ1-4, with D perhaps matching TRBD1 (5 bases). The CDR3 has 12 residues. V dropped 6 bases and J dropped 11 bases, with 13 bases sitting between them. Germline assignment: CDR1 SNHLY and CDR2 FYNNEI. The CDR3 coding sequence is TGTGCCAGCAGCTTAGACAGTTTCAAACTGTTTTTT. Translated: CASSLDSFKLFF.

This chain links TRBV5-4 with TRBJ2-5, with D perhaps matching TRBD1 (6 bases). Trimming cost V 4 bases and J 6 bases, with 19 bases left between them. The CDR3 is made up of 15 amino acids. Germline-derived CDR1 and CDR2 are SGHNT and YYREEE (reference sequence). CDR3 nucleotides: TGTGCCAGCAGCGTCGACCTATCCCAGGGGAAGACCCAGTACTTC. Protein: CASSVDLSQGKTQYF.

This clone was seen a handful of times. The chain links TRBV7-6 to TRBJ1-5, with a tentative D call TRBD1 (6 bases). The CDR3 consists of 18 residues. Trimming left V 5 bases short and J 6 bases short, with 26 bases between. Germline CDR1 and CDR2: SGHVS and FNYEAQ. The CDR3 DNA reads TGTGCCAGCAGCCCCCTTCCCCTTTACAGGGAGCGGAGTCAGCCCCAGCATTTT. This sequence encodes CASSPLPLYRERSQPQHF.

This clone was detected a few times. V gene TRBV6-5 combines with J gene TRBJ1-5; D gene ambiguous. This CDR3 is built from 14 residues. The V gene's germline CDR1 is MNHEY and CDR2 SVGAGI. V was cut by 0 bases and J by 4 bases, with 7 bases left in between. The chain's CDR3 is CASSYSSQNQPQHF. In nucleotides, the CDR3 is TGTGCCAGCAGTTACTCGAGTCAAAATCAGCCCCAGCATTTT.

The rearrangement uses TRBV5-1 and TRBJ1-1, with 10 bases fitting TRBD1. V lost 4 bases to trimming and J lost 4 bases; unmatched junction nucleotides: 7. The CDR3 extends over 15 amino acids. Germline values: CDR1 SGHRS, CDR2 YFSETQ. The DNA of the CDR3 is TGCGCCAGCAGCCCTGGGACAGGGGTGAGCACTGAAGCTTTCTTT. Protein product: CASSPGTGVSTEAFF. Combining the CDR3 with reference TRBV5-1 and TRBJ1-1 gives the whole variable domain KAGVTQTPRYLIKTRGQQVTLSCSPISGHRSVSWYQQTPGQGLQFLFEYFSETQRNKGNFPGRFSGRQFSNSRSEMNVSTLELGDSALYLCASSPGTGVSTEAFFGQGTRLTVV.

V and J are TRBV19 and TRBJ2-2; D gene ambiguous. Trimming left V 9 bases short and J 0 bases short, with 14 bases between. CDR1 LNHDA and CDR2 SQIVND come from the germline V gene (reference sequence). CDR3 size: 15 residues. The CDR3 spells CASSVWAANTGELFF. CDR3 sequence (DNA): TGTGCCAGCTCCGTATGGGCAGCGAACACCGGGGAGCTGTTTTTT.

This chain uses TRBV30 with TRBJ1-2; TRBD1 might be the D (6 bases). The ends were cut back, 2 bases at V and 8 bases at J, with 12 bases in the middle. CDR1 GTSNPN and CDR2 SVGIG come from the germline V gene (reference sequence). This CDR3 has 12 residues. The CDR3 bases are TGTGCCTGGAGTCTGGGGGCTGGAGGCTACACCTTC. Amino acids: CAWSLGAGGYTF.

V is TRBV10-3 and J is TRBJ2-7, with D maybe TRBD1 (5 bases). The germline gives CDR1 ENHRY, CDR2 SYGVKD. This CDR3 is built from 11 residues. V was clipped by 7 bases and J by 5 bases, with 9 bases between them. CDR3 amino acids: CAINNRNEQYF. The CDR3 nucleotides are TGTGCCATCAATAACAGGAACGAGCAGTACTTC.

This rearrangement joins TRBV25-1 to TRBJ2-2, with TRBD1 matching 9 bases. The CDR3 runs to 15 residues. The J segment lost 4 bases and the V segment lost 5 bases, leaving 5 bases of the junction unmatched. Germline V gene sequence: CDR1 MGHDK, CDR2 SYGVNS. In DNA, the CDR3 is TGTGCCAGCAGTTCACAGGGGGCCTCCACCGGGGAGCTGTTTTTT. Translated: CASSSQGASTGELFF. The entire variable domain, with the rest obtained from reference TRBV25-1 and TRBJ2-2, is as follows: EADIYQTPRYLVIGTGKKITLECSQTMGHDKMYWYQQDPGMELHLIHYSYGVNSTEKGDLSSESTVSRIRTEHFPLTLESARPSHTSQYLCASSSQGASTGELFFGEGSRLTVL.

This rearrangement joins TRBV10-2 to TRBJ2-7; TRBD2 is a possible D gene (5 bases). Deletions cut 0 bases from V and 9 bases from J, with 6 bases between. Per germline, CDR1 WSHSY and CDR2 SAAADI. This CDR3 contains 11 residues. The CDR3 DNA is TGCGCCAGCAGTGAGTCAGGAGGGCAGTACTTC. Protein sequence: CASSESGGQYF.

The chain employs TRBV9 and TRBJ1-1; no clear D gene. The germline gives CDR1 SGDLS, CDR2 YYNGEE. Trimming removed 0 bases from V and 0 bases from J, with 6 bases in between. There are 14 residues in the CDR3. The CDR3 nucleotides are TGTGCCAGCAGCGTAGGATCTATGAACACTGAAGCTTTCTTT. This sequence encodes CASSVGSMNTEAFF.

The chain combines TRBV6-5 with TRBJ1-2; 8 nucleotides match TRBD1. This CDR3 region has 13 residues. Germline V CDR1 and CDR2: MNHEY, SVGAGI. J was trimmed by 2 bases and V by 6 bases; bases with no gene match: 2. Written as DNA, the CDR3 is TGTGCCAGCAGCCGGGACAGGAACTATGGCTACACCTTC. Amino acid sequence: CASSRDRNYGYTF.